What follows are 5 T cell receptor beta chains derived from one specimen sequenced in a study of blood T cell repertoires in COVID-19. Only in-frame clones appear in the TCRdb table, and some are missing; sequencing was by immunoSEQ multiplex PCR. Of about 190,000 clones listed, 84% are singletons. Input material: PBMCs or T cells enriched from blood (not recorded which). These receptors all stem from a woman between 25 and 40 years old who had recovered from COVID-19.

This chain links TRBV28 with TRBJ1-1; D ambiguous. V was trimmed by 8 bases and J by 1 base, leaving 20 bases between them. CDR1 MDHEN and CDR2 SYDVKM come from the germline V gene. CDR3 size: 16 residues. CDR3 sequence (DNA): TGTGCCAGCGGTGATCTAACTAGGGAACAGAACACTGAAGCTTTCTTT. Translating gives CASGDLTREQNTEAFF.

The chain is built from TRBV7-9 and TRBJ2-3, with 8 bases matching TRBD2. The ends lost 0 bases at V and 1 base at J; junction bases unmatched: 9. There are 18 residues in the CDR3. The germline CDR1 and CDR2 sequences are SEHNR and FQNEAQ (reference sequence). The CDR3, as DNA: TGTGCCAGCAGCTTAGCACCCCAGGGTAGCGGGGGCACAGATACGCAGTATTTT. Residues: CASSLAPQGSGGTDTQYF.

To note about this clone: Germline and junction disagree at one end, which may indicate a read error. The CDR3 bases are TGTGCTAGCAGCTTAGGGCAAGTGGATGAGCAGTTCTTC. Protein sequence: CASSLGQVDEQFF. This sequence joins TRBV7-7 and TRBJ2-1; no clear D. The CDR3 contains 13 residues. Germline lookup yields CDR1 SSHAT and CDR2 FNYEAQ (reference sequence).

On this clone itself: One junction end does not reproduce the germline sequence, and a read error may be involved. The rearrangement links TRBV7-7 to TRBJ2-2, with 8 bases identical to TRBD1. The germline V gene encodes CDR1 SSHAT and CDR2 FNYEAQ (reference sequence). The CDR3 extends over 15 amino acids. The CDR3 is CASSLSDRGAGELFF. CDR3 DNA sequence: TGTGCTAGCAGCTTATCCGACAGGGGTGCCGGGGAGCTGTTTTTT.

The chain carries TRBV6-1 and TRBJ1-4, with D unclear. V gave up 2 bases and J gave up 11 bases, with 15 bases separating them. This CDR3 spans 14 amino acids. Germline values: CDR1 MNHNS, CDR2 SASEGT. CDR3 nucleotide sequence: TGTGCCAGCAGTGAAATTTGGAAAAGGGAGAAACTGTTTTTT. Its protein is CASSEIWKREKLFF.